What follows are 10 T cell receptor beta chains derived from one specimen sequenced in a study of cytomegalovirus exposure and HLA in healthy donors. Amplification used 60 Vbeta primers and 13 Jbeta primers. Profiled with immunoSEQ multiplex PCR; TCRdb holds only in-frame clones, not every one. The sample holds some 130,000 clones, about four fifths seen once. The specimen sequenced was PBMCs. Receptors originate from a female donor in good health and CMV-seronegative.

This clone appeared once. The chain has TRBV4-3 and TRBJ1-5, with a weak D call TRBD1 (5 bases). The V end lost 0 bases, the J end lost 6 bases, and 12 bases lay between the germline ends. This CDR3 is 15 amino acids long. CDR1 and CDR2 (germline): LGHNA, YSLEER. CDR3 DNA: TGCGCCAGCAGCCAAGATCAGGGTTGGGGTCAGCCCCAGCATTTT. Protein sequence: CASSQDQGWGQPQHF.

This rearrangement joins TRBV7-6 to TRBJ2-5; 15 bases fit TRBD2. Germline V gene data show CDR1 as SGHVS and CDR2 as FNYEAQ. V shed 5 bases and J 1 base; nucleotides not matched to a gene: 5. The length of the CDR3 is 17 residues. In nucleotides, the CDR3 is TGTGCCAGCAGCCCCTGGACTAGCGGGAGGGCCCAAGAGACCCAGTACTTC. The encoded protein is CASSPWTSGRAQETQYF.

The rearrangement uses TRBV4-1 and TRBJ2-2; 7 nucleotides match TRBD2. CDR3 size: 18 residues. With V trimmed by 1 base and J by 0 bases, 8 bases remained unmatched. The germline CDR1 and CDR2 sequences are MGHRA and YSYEKL. CDR3 in amino acids: CASSQGGDGGTNTGELFF. In nucleotides, the CDR3 is TGCGCCAGCAGCCAAGGGGGGGACGGGGGGACGAACACCGGGGAGCTGTTTTTT.

The chain carries TRBV30 and TRBJ1-4; D remains ambiguous. Germline V gene sequence: CDR1 GTSNPN, CDR2 SVGIG (reference sequence). The CDR3 has 18 amino acids. V was shortened by 0 bases and J by 4 bases, with 21 bases between the two germline ends. The DNA for the CDR3 is TGTGCCTGGAGTGTACCCCTCTTCCGGGGTGGGCTTAATGAAAAACTGTTTTTT. Residues: CAWSVPLFRGGLNEKLFF.

This chain uses TRBV14 with TRBJ2-1; D uncertain. Germline CDR1 reads SGHDN; CDR2 reads FVKESK. The V end lost 1 base, the J end lost 0 bases, and 4 bases lay between the germline ends. This CDR3 comprises 14 residues. The DNA of the CDR3 is TGTGCCAGCAGCCAAGTTAACTCCTACAATGAGCAGTTCTTC. Residues: CASSQVNSYNEQFF.

This clone was found once. The chain links TRBV9 to TRBJ2-7, with 9 bases fitting TRBD2. V dropped 3 bases and J dropped 2; count of bases not matched to a gene: 3. Germline V gives CDR1 SGDLS, CDR2 YYNGEE. The CDR3 is 14 amino acids. The CDR3 reads CASSASGRPYEQYF. The CDR3 coding sequence is TGTGCCAGCAGCGCAAGCGGGAGGCCCTACGAGCAGTACTTC.

The chain is built from TRBV7-2 and TRBJ2-3; weak D call: TRBD1 (6 bases). In germline, CDR1 is SGHTA, CDR2 FQGNSA. The CDR3 loop spans 14 amino acids. Trimming took 6 bases from V and 2 from J, leaving 12 bases between them. CDR3 in DNA: TGTGCCAGCAGTCAACAGGGAGACACAGATACGCAGTATTTT. This sequence encodes CASSQQGDTDTQYF.

The J gene is TRBJ2-7, the V gene TRBV7-8; the D is unclear. V was pared by 2 bases and J by 1 base, with 9 bases between. Germline CDR1 and CDR2: SGHVS and FQNEAQ. This CDR3 has 14 amino acids. DNA for the CDR3: TGTGCCAGCAGCTTAATTTCAGGTTCCTACGAGCAGTACTTC. Encoded protein: CASSLISGSYEQYF.

This clone was seen only once. The chain uses TRBV4-3 and TRBJ2-7; tentative D call: TRBD2 (5 bases). The CDR3 totals 14 residues. Trimming removed 3 bases from V and 3 bases from J, with 12 bases in between. Per the germline V gene, CDR1 is LGHNA and CDR2 is YSLEER. The CDR3 DNA sequence: TGCGCCAGCAGCCAGGGGAGAACTAGCTACGAGCAGTACTTC. Translating gives CASSQGRTSYEQYF.

The chain links TRBV10-3 to TRBJ2-7; 7 nucleotides align to TRBD1. CDR1 is ENHRY, CDR2 SYGVKD, per germline. Trimming took 10 bases from V and 3 from J; bases not matched to a gene: 3. This CDR3 is built from 11 residues. The CDR3 region is CATGQSYEQYF. The CDR3 bases are TGTGCCACGGGACAGAGCTACGAGCAGTACTTC.